This T cell receptor beta chain derives from a study of shared clonotypes between healthy human individuals. Assay execution took place at the deep level. Sorted-subset replicate PCR reactions contained 150 to 200 ng DNA, corresponding to approximately 30,000 T cell genomes. Data came from immunoSEQ multiplex PCR; TCRdb stores just in-frame clones and leaves some out. The repertoire holds about 2.3 million clones, roughly 93% seen once, with 0.39% in the top ten. V was trimmed by 4 bases and J by 8 bases, leaving 11 bases between them. The V gene's germline CDR1 is MDHEN and CDR2 SYDVKM. This CDR3 comprises 12 residues.

The receptor comes from a man between 18 and 35 years old in good health. Some clones in this sample may be carry-over from other donors' samples. The sequenced sample was naive CD4+ T cells from PBMCs. Subset indicated: CD45RA+ positively selected. The chain joins TRBV28 to TRBJ1-2, with D hard to call. CDR3 loop: CASSSTRSGYTF. For the CDR3, the DNA is TGTGCCAGCAGTTCGACGCGGTCCGGCTACACCTTC.